These 11 T cell receptor beta chains were sequenced from one sample in a study of lymphopenia after photon versus proton radiotherapy. Profiled with immunoSEQ multiplex PCR; TCRdb holds only in-frame clones, not every one. The table lists roughly 76,000 clones, approximately 90% of them singletons, with 2.2% in the top ten. Specimen: peripheral blood, collected from a patient treated with photon-based radiotherapy. These receptor sequences come from a woman in her thirties or forties with cholangiocarcinoma.

The V call is TRBV5-1, the J call TRBJ1-1; no clear D gene. Per the germline V gene, CDR1 is SGHRS and CDR2 is YFSETQ. Trimming cost V 5 bases and J 1 base, with 6 bases left between them. The CDR3 has 12 amino acids. CDR3 region: CASRFWNTEAFF. As DNA, the CDR3 is TGCGCCAGCAGGTTTTGGAACACTGAAGCTTTCTTT. Looking up the rest from reference TRBV5-1 and TRBJ1-1 gives the full variable domain: KAGVTQTPRYLIKTRGQQVTLSCSPISGHRSVSWYQQTPGQGLQFLFEYFSETQRNKGNFPGRFSGRQFSNSRSEMNVSTLELGDSALYLCASRFWNTEAFFGQGTRLTVV.

The rearrangement joins TRBV15 to TRBJ1-1; possibly TRBD1 for D (5 bases). Trimming cost V 11 bases and J 2 bases, with 12 bases left between them. In germline, CDR1 is LNHNV, CDR2 YYDKDF (reference sequence). CDR3 size: 12 residues. The CDR3 DNA reads TGTGCCTTGTATGGGGCCAACACTGAAGCTTTCTTT. The encoded protein is CALYGANTEAFF.

This chain joins TRBV19 and TRBJ1-3, with D unresolved. V lost 5 bases, J lost 1 base, and 6 bases lay in between. Germline V CDR1 and CDR2: LNHDA, SQIVND (reference sequence). The CDR3 extends over 13 amino acids. The CDR3 DNA is TGTGCCAGTAGTCCCGGATCTGGAAACACCATATATTTT. It codes for CASSPGSGNTIYF.

V gene TRBV11-2 combines with J gene TRBJ2-2; no clear D. Deletions cut 3 bases from V and 0 bases from J, with 5 bases between. The CDR3 is 14 amino acids. Looked up from germline, CDR1 is SGHAT and CDR2 is FQNNGV. CDR3 amino acids: CASSFLANTGELFF. CDR3 in DNA: TGTGCCAGCAGCTTCTTAGCGAACACCGGGGAGCTGTTTTTT.

The chain carries TRBV10-3 and TRBJ1-1; 9 nucleotides align to TRBD1. J was trimmed by 7 bases and V by 10 bases; bases with no gene match: 10. The CDR3 covers 13 residues. The germline V gene has CDR1 ENHRY and CDR2 SYGVKD. CDR3 DNA sequence: TGTGCCACATGGAGGGGACAGGGTGATGAAGCTTTCTTT. Protein sequence: CATWRGQGDEAFF.

This chain uses TRBV10-3 with TRBJ2-1, with a weak D call TRBD2 (6 bases). V was pared by 0 bases and J by 4 bases, with 22 bases between. The CDR3 sequence is 19 residues long. Per germline, CDR1 ENHRY and CDR2 SYGVKD. DNA for the CDR3: TGTGCCATCAGTGAGTCGTTGGCGGAGGGCCAAGGTTTGTACAATGAGCAGTTCTTC. Translation: CAISESLAEGQGLYNEQFF.

The chain carries TRBV2 and TRBJ2-5, with 10 bases identical to TRBD1. Germline CDR1 SNHLY, CDR2 FYNNEI. With 9 bases clipped from V and 0 bases from J, the junction kept 13 bases outside the gene matches. The CDR3 has 17 amino acids. CDR3 DNA sequence: TGTGCCAGTGAGACAGGGGGCGCAGGCAGGAACCAAGAGACCCAGTACTTC. Residues: CASETGGAGRNQETQYF. Full variable domain (missing parts from reference TRBV2 and TRBJ2-5): EPEVTQTPSHQVTQMGQEVILRCVPISNHLYFYWYRQILGQKVEFLVSFYNNEISEKSEIFDDQFSVERPDGSNFTLKIRSTKLEDSAMYFCASETGGAGRNQETQYFGPGTRLLVL.

By sample fraction, this clone is medium-sized. The chain has TRBV30 and TRBJ2-1, with unresolved D. CDR1 GTSNPN and CDR2 SVGIG come from the germline V gene (reference sequence). V gave up 2 bases and J gave up 5 bases, with 10 bases separating them. The CDR3 length is 13 residues. CDR3: CAWSYGSDNEQFF. CDR3 DNA: TGTGCCTGGAGTTACGGTTCCGACAATGAGCAGTTCTTC. The full variable domain, in which reference TRBV30 and TRBJ2-1 provide the parts outside the CDR3, is SQTIHQWPATLVQPVGSPLSLECTVEGTSNPNLYWYRQAAGRGLQLLFYSVGIGQISSEVPQNLSASRPQDRQFILSSKKLLLSDSGFYLCAWSYGSDNEQFFGPGTRLTVL.

DNA of the CDR3: TGTGCCAGCAGCTTGAGACAAAACAATGAGCAGTTCTTC. Its protein is CASSLRQNNEQFF. This chain joins TRBV5-4 and TRBJ2-1; D uncertain. This CDR3 comprises 13 residues. From germline, CDR1 is SGHNT and CDR2 YYREEE (reference sequence). Deletions cut 1 base from V and 5 bases from J, with 7 bases between.

This clone was recorded only once. This sequence joins TRBV28 and TRBJ1-2; no clear D gene. CDR1 is MDHEN and CDR2 is SYDVKM in the germline V gene. The V end lost 2 bases, the J end lost 9 bases, and 16 bases lay between the germline ends. This CDR3 comprises 14 residues. In DNA, the CDR3 is TGTGCCAGCAGTTTAACCCCTGGGCAAGGTCGCTACACCTTC. It specifies CASSLTPGQGRYTF.

The chain is built from TRBV12-1 and TRBJ2-7; the table's D call TRBD1 went unverified against the DNA. TRBV12-1 counts as a pseudogene. The CDR3 totals 15 residues. CDR3 in DNA: TGTGCCAGCAGCCTGGGACAGGAAAGCTCCTACGAGCAGTACTTC. This translates into CASSLGQESSYEQYF.